This T cell receptor (beta chain) was identified in a study of low-dose radiotherapy and immunotherapy resistance in tumors (dated by TCRdb to about 2022). Regarding the research as a whole: In Cohort 1, 0.5 Gy per fraction was delivered every 2 weeks, and a total PTV dose of 6.5 Gy was prescribed. In Cohort 2, 1 Gy per fraction was delivered every two weeks, for a total of 13 Gy over 26 weeks. Nivolumab was administered intravenously as a 240 mg flat dose every two weeks, and ipilimumab was administered intravenously at 1 mg/kg every six weeks. Intravenous cyclophosphamide at 200 mg/m2 was administered every two weeks, one day ahead of each radiation and immunotherapy administration. Aspirin 300 mg was taken orally once daily by patients for four cycles, starting on cycle 1 day 1. No randomization into treatment groups was done for the people taking part in the trial. Eight patients were included in the translational analysis: three from the first dose cohort and the first five from the second dose cohort.

Reading the germline V gene (reference sequence) gives CDR1 LNHDA and CDR2 SQIVND. Between the V and J ends, shortened by 0 bases and 0 bases respectively, the junction contains 9 bases. The CDR3 holds 15 amino acids from the cysteine to the phenylalanine. Of all the DNA, just the CDR3 is kept, 45 bases in frame from base 1. Superscript III and a set of TRAV- and TRBV-specific primers were used to synthesize first-strand cDNA, so that both TCRalpha and TCRbeta chains were covered. A roughly 21-cycle PCR with Phusion amplified the TCRs, pairing a constant-region primer with the adapter that was attached to the V primers. The MessageAmp II aRNA Amplification Kit was used to amplify the isolated mRNA, with in vitro transcription run for approximately 15 hours at 37 degrees C. mRNA for TCR sequencing was isolated with the Dynabeads mRNA DIRECT Purification Kit. Indexed Illumina adapters were added in a second Phusion PCR of 25 cycles, after which AMPure XP beads were used to purify the products. Deep sequencing of the TCRalpha and TCRbeta libraries was carried out on an Illumina MiniSeq instrument. Per the authors' processing: Using custom Perl scripts, TCR sequences that encoded the same protein were pooled, out-of-frame sequences were dropped, and the abundance of each clonotype was calculated. Any TCR sequence supported by only a single read was excluded from analysis. Repertoire metrics included Shannon entropy, Gini index, clonality, richness, and frequency of TCRs shared between repertoires. Using fastp at Q25 and MiXCR, TCRdb reprocessed the public reads and kept productive beta chains. Rows merge per CDR3 protein into single entries with the most common DNA and genes. These V and J calls are TCRdb output, not the study's own analysis. For this sample the table gives around 99,000 distinct CDR3 sequences, of which 9.4% were detected only once. The ten largest clones represent around 1% of the sample.

The label giving this sample's time point can be read as: before trial treatment. Donors were enrolled in RACIN, a single-arm phase I dose-escalation trial combining nivolumab, ipilimumab, aspirin, low-dose cyclophosphamide and low-dose radiotherapy. Eligible patients had advanced, TIL-negative solid tumors. This clonotype was seen at least ten times. It has no known antigen specificity. The input lacks base qualities; no much larger clone sits a single base away. In this chain, TRBV19 is recombined with TRBJ2-7; no D segment can be confidently identified. Source: PBMCs, taken before treatment. The clonotype was recovered from a male donor with prostate cancer. At the DNA level, the sequence is TGTGCCAGTAGTATAGATCTGGGCACCTCCTACGAGCAGTACTTC. Its translation is CASSIDLGTSYEQYF.